The clone carrying this T cell receptor beta chain was seen a single time. The antigen is not known. These data come from a study of human T cells and chemical hapten exposure. Overall study: After 6 days, upper back 0.01% DPC patch tests were scored. How much TCR each sample yielded varied, mostly because pooled library volumes differed slightly. Study findings and constraints: DPC sensitization did not alter TCRs above 1 in 1000 frequency.

Time point specified: patch test 2, 6 weeks after DPC sensitization. The treatment here: therapeutic diphenylcyclopropenone sensitization with weekly scalp DPC. Whole blood that had not been fractionated was the source of extracted total RNA. TCRdb itself ran the RACE reads through MiXCR, one entry per CDR3 protein. This sample has nearly 85,000 distinct CDR3 sequences, with 11% found just once. The TCR originated in a man between 18 and 29 years old with alopecia areata. Some clones in this sample may be carry-over from other donors' samples. The sample was whole blood, taken in connection with sensitization to the hapten diphenylcyclopropenone (DPC).

The CDR3 sequence: CASSDRGNTEAFF. Written as DNA, the CDR3 is TGTGCCAGTAGTGACAGGGGTAACACTGAAGCTTTCTTT. The genes are TRBV19 and TRBJ1-1, with 8 positions matching TRBD1. The germline gives CDR1 LNHDA, CDR2 SQIVND (reference sequence). The trim removed 5 bases at V and 2 bases at J, leaving 1 base unmatched. The CDR3 sequence is 13 residues long.